This is a list of T cell receptor beta chains from one sample in a study of identical twins. TCRdb called the 5' RACE reads again in MiXCR, with one record for every CDR3 protein. The sample records approximately 670,000 distinct CDR3 sequences, roughly 6% being singletons. The sequencing input was naive T cells sorted from blood. The receptors shown here come from a man between 18 and 29 years old in good health. Both conserved end residues are trimmed from each CDR3. The order of the fields is V gene, D gene, J gene, CDR3 protein. D genes are given only for firm matches.

V: TRBV12-3/TRBV12-4; D: TRBD2; J: TRBJ2-3; CDR3: ASSLTSGGLHNTQY
V: TRBV2; D: TRBD1; J: TRBJ1-1; CDR3: ASSRSAGGVNTEAF
V: TRBV11-1; D: .; J: TRBJ2-2; CDR3: ASRGLTGRSGSTGELF
V: TRBV29-1; D: TRBD2; J: TRBJ2-5; CDR3: SARGNQETQY
V: TRBV5-1; D: TRBD2; J: TRBJ2-1; CDR3: ASSLAGTSGGRYFDEQF
V: TRBV12-3/TRBV12-4; D: .; J: TRBJ2-7; CDR3: ASSLGLNEQY
V: TRBV19; D: .; J: TRBJ2-1; CDR3: ASSNRERVNEQF
V: TRBV18; D: TRBD1; J: TRBJ2-1; CDR3: ASSAVAQGAREQF
V: TRBV19; D: .; J: TRBJ1-5; CDR3: ASSSGQDQPQH
V: TRBV7-9; D: TRBD2; J: TRBJ2-5; CDR3: ASSLLREQETQY
V: TRBV29-1; D: TRBD1; J: TRBJ2-6; CDR3: SVVGQANSGANVLT
V: TRBV7-3; D: .; J: TRBJ2-6; CDR3: ASSLSSGAGANVLT
V: TRBV5-1; D: .; J: TRBJ2-7; CDR3: ASSLVSGEQY
V: TRBV5-4; D: TRBD1; J: TRBJ2-5; CDR3: ASSRGQGLETQY
V: TRBV20-1; D: TRBD1; J: TRBJ2-1; CDR3: SARVGTGPYNEQF
V: TRBV7-9; D: .; J: TRBJ2-3; CDR3: ASSSTRAGRGTDTQY
V: TRBV12-5; D: TRBD1; J: TRBJ2-3; CDR3: ASGLGDRVRDTQY
V: TRBV20-1; D: TRBD1; J: TRBJ1-1; CDR3: SAYEGGSGAF